This T cell receptor (beta chain) was recovered during a study of T cell responses to AZD1222 COVID-19 vaccine. The method was immunoSEQ multiplex PCR; TCRdb's version includes in-frame clones alone and lacks a portion of them. The sample contains some 150,000 clones, more than 85% of which appear only once. Findings of the study overall: Repertoire collection took place solely once the T cell response had peaked. The breadth and depth of Spike-specific TCRs increased once two AZD1222 doses had been given. Clonal diversity was possibly underestimated, and white British individuals and females predominated among donors. Baseline serostatus was positive in only a handful of AZD1222 recipients.

On this clone: What it recognizes is unknown.

This material consisted of peripheral blood, taken after recovery from COVID-19. The sequence derives from an adult who had recovered from COVID-19.

DNA for the CDR3: TGTGCCACTACAGGGGACAGCGGCACAGATACGCAGTATTTT. This translates into CATTGDSGTDTQYF. This chain links TRBV6-5 with TRBJ2-3, with TRBD1 matching over 7 bases. V gave up 10 bases and J gave up 1 base; unmatched junction bases: 8. Germline V CDR1 and CDR2: MNHEY, SVGAGI. The CDR3 is 14 amino acids.